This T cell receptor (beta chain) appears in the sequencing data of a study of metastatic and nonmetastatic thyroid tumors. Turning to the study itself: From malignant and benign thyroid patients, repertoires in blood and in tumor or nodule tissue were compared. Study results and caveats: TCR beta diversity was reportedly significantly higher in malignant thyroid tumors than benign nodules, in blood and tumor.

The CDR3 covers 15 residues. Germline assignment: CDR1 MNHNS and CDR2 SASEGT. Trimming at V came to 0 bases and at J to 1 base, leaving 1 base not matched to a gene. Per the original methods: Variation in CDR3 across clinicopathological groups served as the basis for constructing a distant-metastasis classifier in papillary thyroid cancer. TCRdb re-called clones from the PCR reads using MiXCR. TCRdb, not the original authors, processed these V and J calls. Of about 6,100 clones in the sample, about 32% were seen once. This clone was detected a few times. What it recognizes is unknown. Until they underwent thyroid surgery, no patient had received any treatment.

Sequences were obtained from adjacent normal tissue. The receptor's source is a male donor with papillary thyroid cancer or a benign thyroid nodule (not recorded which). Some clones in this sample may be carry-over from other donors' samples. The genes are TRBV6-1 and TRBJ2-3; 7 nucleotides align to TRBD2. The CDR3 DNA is TGTGCCAGCAGTGAAGCTGCGGGGGGCACAGATACGCAGTATTTT. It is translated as CASSEAAGGTDTQYF.